The rows below give T cell receptor beta chains drawn from one sample of a study of control samples from healthy donors and cancer patients. TCRdb's table, derived via immunoSEQ multiplex PCR, lists solely in-frame clones and lacks some. The top ten clones hold over 2% of a sample with some 150,000 clones, roughly 92% of them seen once. Sequencing was done on a sample of blood. These receptor sequences come from a man aged 50 to 60 in good health. Both conserved end residues are part of each CDR3. A D gene is named only where the DNA matches it firmly. The size field is filled for only some rows; it gives once, few, many or a size class.

14	-	TRBV27	TRBJ1-1	once	TGTGCCAGCAGTTTCGAGGGCGGAAGCACTGAAGCTTTCTTT	CASSFEGGSTEAFF
15	-	TRBV28	TRBJ1-5	-	TGTGCCAGCAGACCTCTTGGGACGGTTAATCAGCCCCAGCATTTT	CASRPLGTVNQPQHF
13	-	TRBV30	TRBJ2-2	-	TGTGCCTGGAGTGTACGCCGAGGCGGGGAGCTGTTTTTT	CAWSVRRGGELFF
15	-	TRBV3-1/TRBV3-2	TRBJ2-5	-	TGTGCCAGCAGCCAAGATCCCGGCCCCCGGGAGACCCAGTACTTC	CASSQDPGPRETQYF
15	-	TRBV28	TRBJ1-5	-	TGTGCCAGCAGTTTTTCGGGGGGTCTCAATCAGCCCCAGCATTTT	CASSFSGGLNQPQHF
18	-	TRBV11-2	TRBJ2-6	-	TGTGCCAGCAGCCCTACGGACAGCGCCCTCTCTGGGGCCAACGTCCTGACTTTC	CASSPTDSALSGANVLTF
15	-	TRBV28	TRBJ1-1	-	TGTGCCAGCAGTTTAAGCTGGCGACTGGTGGCTGAAGCTTTCTTT	CASSLSWRLVAEAFF
14	TRBD1	TRBV7-3	TRBJ2-1	once	TGTGCCAGCAGCTCCGGACAGGCCATCAATGAGCAGTTCTTC	CASSSGQAINEQFF
13	TRBD2	TRBV29-1	TRBJ2-7	-	TGCAGCTTCCGACTAGCGGGATACTACGAGCAGTACTTC	CSFRLAGYYEQYF
14	TRBD1	TRBV10-3	TRBJ2-1	-	TGTGCCATCAGATCCGGGACAGCAAACAATGAGCAGTTCTTC	CAIRSGTANNEQFF
14	-	TRBV19	TRBJ2-7	-	TGTGCCAGTAGTATTGATAGGAGGGGGTACGAGCAGTACTTC	CASSIDRRGYEQYF
12	-	TRBV28	TRBJ1-6	-	TGTGCCAGCAGTTTGCAGATTTCACCCCTCCACTTT	CASSLQISPLHF
14	-	TRBV30	TRBJ1-2	-	TGTGCCTGGAGTGAGACAAGTTCTAACTATGGCTACACCTTC	CAWSETSSNYGYTF
13	-	TRBV6-1	TRBJ1-1	once	TGTGCCAGCAGTGATTCACGGAACACTGAAGCTTTCTTT	CASSDSRNTEAFF
15	-	TRBV3-1/TRBV3-2	TRBJ1-5	-	TGTGCCAGCAGCCAAGATTTCAGATACAATCAGCCCCAGCATTTT	CASSQDFRYNQPQHF
14	TRBD1	TRBV10-1	TRBJ2-5	-	TGCGCCAGCAGTGCCGGGACAGGGAGCGAGACCCAGTACTTC	CASSAGTGSETQYF
13	-	TRBV14	TRBJ2-1	-	TGTGCCAGCAGCCCGCGACTAGTTAATGAGCAGTTCTTC	CASSPRLVNEQFF
11	-	TRBV5-6	TRBJ1-2	-	TGTGCCAGCAGCTTGAACCGATACTACACCTTC	CASSLNRYYTF
15	-	TRBV7-9	TRBJ2-5	-	TGTGCCAGCAGCTTAGGGTCAGGGCGACAAGAGACCCAGTACTTC	CASSLGSGRQETQYF
15	-	TRBV24-1	TRBJ2-5	-	TGTGCCACCAGTGACCAGGGGACCGGGAGAGAGACCCAGTACTTC	CATSDQGTGRETQYF
14	TRBD1	TRBV27	TRBJ1-6	-	TGTGCCAGCAGTCCGGACAGGGGAGGCTCACCCCTCCACTTT	CASSPDRGGSPLHF
15	TRBD1	TRBV11-2	TRBJ2-1	-	TGTGCCAGCAGCCTTGACAGGGGTTCCTACAATGAGCAGTTCTTC	CASSLDRGSYNEQFF
16	TRBD1	TRBV28	TRBJ2-3	-	TGTGCCAGCAGTCCCCCTCGGACAGGAGTCACAGATACGCAGTATTTT	CASSPPRTGVTDTQYF
15	-	TRBV4-1	TRBJ2-1	-	TGCGCCAGCAGCCAAGACGCGCGGGGTTACAATGAGCAGTTCTTC	CASSQDARGYNEQFF
11	-	TRBV11-2	TRBJ1-2	-	TGTGCCAGCAGCTTAGAGGGTTACTACACCTTC	CASSLEGYYTF
16	TRBD1	TRBV6-5	TRBJ1-2	-	TGTGCCAGCAGTTATTACCAGACAGGGGGACCCTATGGCTACACCTTC	CASSYYQTGGPYGYTF
12	-	TRBV15	TRBJ2-4	once	TGTGCCACCAGCCCAGGGGAAAACATTCAGTACTTC	CATSPGENIQYF
11	-	TRBV10-3	TRBJ1-3	-	TGTGCCTCCCAACGAGGAAACACCATATATTTT	CASQRGNTIYF
13	-	TRBV29-1	TRBJ1-1	-	TGCAGCGTGAAGGACCTTATGAACACTGAAGCTTTCTTT	CSVKDLMNTEAFF
14	-	TRBV5-5	TRBJ1-1	-	TGTGCCAGCAGCTTGACCCCCCAGGGGATTGAAGCTTTCTTT	CASSLTPQGIEAFF
14	-	TRBV2	TRBJ2-3	-	TGTGCCAGCAGCCTGACGGAAAGCACAGATACGCAGTATTTT	CASSLTESTDTQYF
14	TRBD1	TRBV7-9	TRBJ1-2	-	TGTGCCAGCAGCTTATCCAGGGGGCACTATGGCTACACCTTC	CASSLSRGHYGYTF
20	TRBD2	TRBV5-1	TRBJ2-5	-	TGCGCCAGCAGCTTGAATTCTGGGACTAGCGGGTCCCTTGCGTCAGGGACCCAGTACTTC	CASSLNSGTSGSLASGTQYF
14	-	TRBV7-6	TRBJ2-5	-	TGTGCCAGCAGCTTCCGGGACATACAAGAGACCCAGTACTTC	CASSFRDIQETQYF
15	-	TRBV7-2	TRBJ1-6	-	TGTGCCAGCAGCTTAGCGCGTGGGGGGCATTCACCCCTCCACTTT	CASSLARGGHSPLHF
15	TRBD1	TRBV3-1/TRBV3-2	TRBJ2-7	-	TGTGCCAGCAGCCAAGATTGGGCAGGGGGCTACGAGCAGTACTTC	CASSQDWAGGYEQYF
13	-	TRBV10-1	TRBJ2-7	once	TGCGCCAGCAGTGCGTCAGGGACCCACGAGCAGTACTTC	CASSASGTHEQYF
17	-	TRBV4-1	TRBJ1-1	-	TGCGCCAGCAGCCAAGAAGGGGGTGTAGGGGTGGGCACTGAAGCTTTCTTT	CASSQEGGVGVGTEAFF
14	-	TRBV6-5	TRBJ2-7	-	TGTGCCAGCACCAGGACCGAGGGGCCCTACGAGCAGTACTTC	CASTRTEGPYEQYF
16	-	TRBV7-6	TRBJ1-4	once	TGTGCCAGCAGCACCCAGGGTCCAGGGAAGGGTGAAAAACTGTTTTTT	CASSTQGPGKGEKLFF
15	TRBD1	TRBV6-4	TRBJ2-1	-	TGTGCCAGCAGTGACCGAGGGACAGGGATAGATGAGCAGTTCTTC	CASSDRGTGIDEQFF
13	-	TRBV7-8	TRBJ2-7	-	TGTGCCAGCAGCCTCGACTACTCCTACGAGCAGTACTTC	CASSLDYSYEQYF
11	-	TRBV20-1	TRBJ2-1	-	TGCAGTACAAAGGTCCACAATGAGCAGTTCTTC	CSTKVHNEQFF
18	TRBD1	TRBV28	TRBJ2-7	once	TGTGCCAGCCCCCCCCCGGCTGGACAGGCCCTGAGGTCCTACGAGCAGTACTTC	CASPPPAGQALRSYEQYF
14	-	TRBV6-5	TRBJ2-3	-	TGTGCCAGCAGTTATAGGGTAATTACAGATACGCAGTATTTT	CASSYRVITDTQYF
16	TRBD2	TRBV18	TRBJ2-5	-	TGTGCCAGCTCACCACCGTCGGTTGGTAGCGGGGAGACCCAGTACTTC	CASSPPSVGSGETQYF
15	-	TRBV28	TRBJ2-5	-	TGTGCCAGCAGTTTATATTCCGGGGGACAGGAGACCCAGTACTTC	CASSLYSGGQETQYF
15	TRBD2	TRBV9	TRBJ2-3	few	TGTGCCAGCAGCTACCCCGGGACTAGCGGGGATACGCAGTATTTT	CASSYPGTSGDTQYF
16	TRBD1	TRBV6-1	TRBJ2-1	-	TGTGCCAGCAGTGGTCGGACAGGAGGCTCCTACAATGAGCAGTTCTTC	CASSGRTGGSYNEQFF
14	-	TRBV29-1	TRBJ2-2	once	TGCAGCGTTCGACGGGGGGCTAACACCGGGGAGCTGTTTTTT	CSVRRGANTGELFF
13	-	TRBV5-1	TRBJ2-7	once	TGCGCCAGCACCGGACAGCTTACCTACGAGCAGTACTTC	CASTGQLTYEQYF
13	-	TRBV7-6	TRBJ1-2	-	TGTGCCAGCAGCCCCAGAGGGGTATATGGCTACACCTTC	CASSPRGVYGYTF
17	TRBD2	TRBV18	TRBJ2-3	-	TGTGCCAGCTCACCACCGCCTCAAGCGGGAGATTTAGATACGCAGTATTTT	CASSPPPQAGDLDTQYF
15	TRBD2	TRBV5-4	TRBJ2-1	-	TGTGCCAGCAGCGTGGGACTAGCCTCCTACAATGAGCAGTTCTTC	CASSVGLASYNEQFF
15	TRBD1	TRBV28	TRBJ1-1	-	TGTGCCAGCAGTCTACCGACAGGGCTGAACACTGAAGCTTTCTTT	CASSLPTGLNTEAFF
14	-	TRBV5-6	TRBJ1-1	once	TGTGCCAGCAGCTTGGAGCAGGAGGTCACTGAAGCTTTCTTT	CASSLEQEVTEAFF
14	TRBD2	TRBV20-1	TRBJ2-7	-	TGCAGTGCTAGTTCTGGACTAGCGGGAAATACTCAGTACTTC	CSASSGLAGNTQYF
13	-	TRBV6-1	TRBJ1-1	-	TGTGCCAGCAGTGACCGGGGGAACACTGAAGCTTTCTTT	CASSDRGNTEAFF
17	-	TRBV24-1	TRBJ1-2	-	TGTGCCACCAGTGACCCTAAACTCGACAGTCTCGGGTATGGCTACACCTTC	CATSDPKLDSLGYGYTF
14	TRBD2	TRBV7-9	TRBJ2-7	-	TGTGCCAGCAGCCAGACTAGCGGGAGCTACGAGCAGTACTTC	CASSQTSGSYEQYF